The 27 T cell receptor beta chains below come from one sample, sequenced in a study of blood T cell repertoires in COVID-19. Sequencing used immunoSEQ multiplex PCR; TCRdb keeps in-frame clones, though not all of them. The data show some 270,000 clones, about 82% seen once. Sequenced input: peripheral blood. Receptor source: a woman of 80 years or more with COVID-19, enrolled during active disease.

This clone was seen a single time. The V gene is TRBV11-3, the J gene TRBJ2-5; tentatively, D is TRBD1 (5 bases). Germline lookup yields CDR1 SGHNT and CDR2 YENEEA. The CDR3 is 15 residues long. V shed 1 base and J shed 0 bases, with 9 bases lying between them. The CDR3 region has the DNA TGTGCCAGCAGCTTAGGGTCCAGGGACCAAGAGACCCAGTACTTC. Protein product: CASSLGSRDQETQYF.

The CDR3 region is CASSPQTGEEQFF. The CDR3 region has the DNA TGTGCCAGCAGCCCCCAGACAGGGGAAGAGCAGTTCTTC. This sequence joins TRBV7-2 and TRBJ2-1, with 8 bases that match TRBD1. Unmatched junction bases numbered 7, after V lost 5 bases and J lost 10 bases. CDR1 is SGHTA and CDR2 is FQGNSA in the germline V gene. The CDR3 length is 13 residues.

The rearrangement joins TRBV6-6 to TRBJ1-2; no firm D call. The CDR3 runs to 12 residues. The germline CDR1 and CDR2 sequences are MNHNY and SVGAGI (reference sequence). The ends were cut back, 9 bases at V and 8 bases at J, with 16 bases in the middle. The CDR3 nucleotides read TGTGCCAGTTGGTCCACTTCTATGGGCTACACCTTC. Encoded protein: CASWSTSMGYTF.

This sequence joins TRBV6-2 or TRBV6-3 and TRBJ1-5; a weak D match, TRBD1 (6 bases). CDR1 is MNHEY, CDR2 SVGEGT, per germline. This CDR3 is 20 amino acids long. Between the trimmed V and J ends, which lost 2 bases and 1 base, there was a span of 24 bases. The CDR3 loop is CASSYQRLSGAGWSNQPQHF. CDR3 in DNA: TGTGCCAGCAGTTACCAGCGATTGTCAGGGGCAGGGTGGAGCAATCAGCCCCAGCATTTT.

The J gene is TRBJ1-1, the V gene TRBV27, with D tentatively TRBD1 (5 bases). This CDR3 contains 14 residues. Trimming removed 7 bases from V and 4 bases from J, with 16 bases in between. Germline V gives CDR1 MNHEY, CDR2 SMNVEV (reference sequence). The CDR3 DNA reads TGTGCCAGCACCCCTAACGGGGGGGGCACTGAAGCTTTCTTT. Residues: CASTPNGGGTEAFF.

The V call is TRBV6-6, the J call TRBJ2-5; D perhaps matches TRBD2 (5 bases). The germline V gene encodes CDR1 MNHNY and CDR2 SVGAGI (reference sequence). The CDR3 has 13 amino acids. With 3 bases removed from V and 2 bases from J, the gap between germline ends came to 7 bases. CDR3 sequence (DNA): TGTGCCAGCAGTTATGGCGGGCAAGAGACCCAGTACTTC. Its protein is CASSYGGQETQYF.

The CDR3 nucleotides are TGTGCCACCAGCAGAGATCACGGGCCTAGCGGGGGGTATAATGAGCAGTTCTTC. This translates into CATSRDHGPSGGYNEQFF. The chain carries TRBV15 and TRBJ2-1; 11 bases align to TRBD2. The CDR3 runs to 18 residues. V lost 0 bases to trimming and J lost 7 bases; unmatched junction nucleotides: 11. Germline values: CDR1 LNHNV, CDR2 YYDKDF (reference sequence).

CDR3 in amino acids: CASSPSRSLEQFF. Here the CDR3 DNA reads TGTGCCAGCTCACCAAGTCGCAGTCTCGAGCAGTTCTTC. V is TRBV18 and J is TRBJ2-1; D gene uncertain. Trimming cost V 2 bases and J 10 bases, with 12 bases left between them. The CDR3 is made up of 13 amino acids. Germline loops: CDR1 KGHSH, CDR2 LQKENI. The complete variable domain, with remaining parts taken from reference TRBV18 and TRBJ2-1, reads NAGVMQNPRHLVRRRGQEARLRCSPMKGHSHVYWYRQLPEEGLKFMVYLQKENIIDESGMPKERFSAEFPKEGPSILRIQQVVRGDSAAYFCASSPSRSLEQFFGPGTRLTVL.

V is TRBV5-1 and J is TRBJ1-2; tentatively, D is TRBD1 (6 bases). This CDR3 is built from 14 residues. V shed 3 bases and J shed 2 bases, with 11 bases lying between them. The germline CDR1 and CDR2 sequences are SGHRS and YFSETQ. The CDR3 DNA sequence: TGCGCCAGCAGCTCGGAGCAGGGGAACTATGGCTACACCTTC. Residues: CASSSEQGNYGYTF.

On this clone itself: The sample has other DNA sequences that encode this CDR3 too. The V and J genes are TRBV7-2 and TRBJ1-5; D is unclear. From germline, CDR1 is SGHTA and CDR2 FQGNSA. This CDR3 has 12 amino acids. Trimming removed 4 bases at V and 4 bases at J, with 5 bases between. The CDR3 nucleotides read TGTGCCAGCAGCTCCTTAAATCAGCCCCAGCATTTT. It specifies CASSSLNQPQHF.

CDR3 amino acids: CASSSPSREGNEKLFF. DNA for the CDR3: TGTGCCAGCAGTTCCCCCAGCAGGGAGGGAAATGAAAAACTGTTTTTT. The rearrangement links TRBV28 to TRBJ1-4, with a tentative D call TRBD1 (5 bases). This CDR3 spans 16 amino acids. Trimming shortened V by 4 bases and J by 5 bases, and 17 bases separated the two germline ends. In germline, CDR1 is MDHEN, CDR2 SYDVKM.

This clone appeared many times. The V and J genes are TRBV9 and TRBJ1-5, with D unresolved. The CDR3 consists of 13 residues. The germline V gene encodes CDR1 SGDLS and CDR2 YYNGEE. Trimming removed 2 bases from V and 10 bases from J, with 13 bases in between. The CDR3 loop reads CASSVDAGIPQHF. The CDR3 DNA follows: TGTGCCAGCAGCGTCGACGCGGGGATACCCCAGCATTTT.

This clone has only a few counts. V and J are TRBV7-9 and TRBJ1-2, with 8 nucleotides matching TRBD1. With 4 bases clipped from V and 4 bases from J, the junction kept 8 bases outside the gene matches. Germline CDR1 SEHNR, CDR2 FQNEAQ (reference sequence). This CDR3 comprises 15 residues. The CDR3 here is CASSSGQGTLYGYTF. CDR3 nucleotides: TGTGCCAGCAGCTCCGGACAGGGCACCCTCTATGGCTACACCTTC.

In its sample, this clone was seen a few times. This chain uses TRBV20-1 with TRBJ2-1, with D hard to call. Looked up from germline, CDR1 is DFQATT and CDR2 is SNEGSKA (reference sequence). Trimming stripped 6 bases from V and 5 bases from J, with 5 bases between. The CDR3 runs 10 residues. The CDR3 reads CSAANNEQFF. In DNA form, the CDR3 reads TGCAGTGCCGCTAACAATGAGCAGTTCTTC.

The genes are TRBV5-5 and TRBJ2-6; TRBD1 might be the D (5 bases). The germline CDR1 and CDR2 sequences are SGHKS and YYEKEE (reference sequence). The CDR3 consists of 14 residues. Trimming cost V 3 bases and J 1 base, with 5 bases left between them. As DNA, the CDR3 is TGTGCCAGCAGCTCAGGGTCTGGGGCCAACGTCCTGACTTTC. It encodes CASSSGSGANVLTF.

V gene TRBV5-1 combines with J gene TRBJ2-5, with a tentative D call TRBD2 (5 bases). From germline, CDR1 is SGHRS and CDR2 YFSETQ. V gave up 7 bases and J gave up 4 bases, with 17 bases separating them. The CDR3 runs to 14 residues. For the CDR3, the DNA is TGCGCCAGCGGGATACGGAGCCGGGGAGAGACCCAGTACTTC. Translating it yields CASGIRSRGETQYF.

V is TRBV11-3 and J is TRBJ2-1, with 7 positions matching TRBD2. Germline lookup yields CDR1 SGHNT and CDR2 YENEEA. The CDR3 totals 17 residues. V shed 0 bases, J shed 0 bases, and the junction held 5 bases outside the gene matches. CDR3 in DNA: TGTGCCAGCAGCTTAGAGGCGGGGGTAAACTCCTACAATGAGCAGTTCTTC. This sequence encodes CASSLEAGVNSYNEQFF.

The V call is TRBV2, the J call TRBJ2-5, with a possible D match to TRBD1 (6 bases). The CDR3 extends over 14 amino acids. Trimming cost V 2 bases and J 4 bases, with 11 bases left between them. The germline V gene encodes CDR1 SNHLY and CDR2 FYNNEI. The CDR3 sequence is CASSETSGAETQYF. CDR3 sequence (DNA): TGTGCCAGCAGTGAAACCTCAGGGGCAGAGACCCAGTACTTC.

J is TRBJ1-1 and V is TRBV19; 7 bases agree with TRBD1. CDR1 is LNHDA and CDR2 is SQIVND in the germline V gene (reference sequence). After removal of 5 bases from V and 4 bases from J, the junction contained 4 bases not matched to a gene. The CDR3 has 13 residues. The CDR3 DNA reads TGTGCCAGTAGTTTCAACAGGGGCACTGAAGCTTTCTTT. Protein sequence: CASSFNRGTEAFF.

V gene TRBV6-2 or TRBV6-3 combines with J gene TRBJ2-1; D might be TRBD1 (6 bases). V lost 2 bases and J 0 bases, leaving 8 bases between the germline ends. This CDR3 is built from 15 residues. The germline CDR1 and CDR2 sequences are MNHEY and SVGEGT. The CDR3 region has the DNA TGTGCCAGCAGTTACGGACAGAGCTCCTACAATGAGCAGTTCTTC. Residues: CASSYGQSSYNEQFF.

The chain recombines TRBV6-5 with TRBJ2-7, with TRBD1 as a possible D gene (5 bases). CDR1 MNHEY and CDR2 SVGAGI come from the germline V gene. V was clipped by 4 bases and J by 0 bases, with 10 bases between them. This CDR3 spans 14 amino acids. For the CDR3, the DNA is TGTGCCAGCAGTTCGACAGAAAGCTCCTACGAGCAGTACGTC. Residues: CASSSTESSYEQYV.

The CDR3 here is CASSLSAGAQETQYF. CDR3 bases: TGTGCCAGCAGCCTGTCGGCGGGGGCTCAAGAGACCCAGTACTTC. The V gene is TRBV5-5, the J gene TRBJ2-5; D perhaps matches TRBD2 (7 bases). There are 15 residues in the CDR3. CDR1 SGHKS and CDR2 YYEKEE come from the germline V gene (reference sequence). V was shortened by 4 bases and J by 2 bases, with 15 bases between the two germline ends.

The genes are TRBV4-3 and TRBJ2-3; 9 positions agree with TRBD2. Germline-derived CDR1 and CDR2 are LGHNA and YSLEER. This CDR3 has 16 amino acids. V was clipped by 1 base and J by 6 bases; unmatched bases: 8. In DNA form, the CDR3 reads TGCGCCAGCAGCCAAGGCAGCGGGGGGCCCTTTGATACGCAGTATTTT. Its protein is CASSQGSGGPFDTQYF.

In this sample, this clone turned up once. The chain employs TRBV5-1 and TRBJ2-3, with 9 bases lining up with TRBD2. The germline V gene has CDR1 SGHRS and CDR2 YFSETQ. This CDR3 is built from 16 residues. With 0 bases clipped from V and 3 bases from J, the junction kept 5 bases outside the gene matches. The CDR3 spells CASSLALAGKTDTQYF. CDR3 sequence (DNA): TGCGCCAGCAGCTTGGCCCTAGCGGGGAAAACAGATACGCAGTATTTT.

The chain recombines TRBV5-1 with TRBJ1-2; TRBD1 agrees at 9 bases. Germline V gene sequence: CDR1 SGHRS, CDR2 YFSETQ. This CDR3 spans 18 amino acids. The J segment lost 2 bases and the V segment lost 3 bases, leaving 14 bases of the junction unmatched. The CDR3 spells CASSSTGTGISLNYGYTF. The CDR3 coding sequence is TGCGCCAGCAGCTCCACCGGGACAGGGATATCACTGAACTATGGCTACACCTTC.

The CDR3 DNA is TGTGCCAGCAGTTACGACTCGACAGGCGCATATAATTCACCCCTCCACTTT. Amino acid sequence: CASSYDSTGAYNSPLHF. The chain carries TRBV6-2 or TRBV6-3 and TRBJ1-6; D is possibly TRBD1 (6 bases). The CDR3 has 17 residues. CDR1 and CDR2 from the germline V gene are MNHEY and SVGEGT. Between the trimmed V and J ends, which lost 2 bases and 4 bases, there was a span of 15 bases.

CDR3 protein: CASSISSSYNEQFF. CDR3 nucleotide sequence: TGCGCCAGCAGCATTAGTAGCTCCTACAATGAGCAGTTCTTC. This rearrangement joins TRBV5-1 to TRBJ2-1; D is unresolved. Germline V gene lookup returns CDR1 SGHRS and CDR2 YFSETQ. This CDR3 spans 14 amino acids. Trimming pared 4 bases from V and 0 bases from J, leaving 8 bases between.